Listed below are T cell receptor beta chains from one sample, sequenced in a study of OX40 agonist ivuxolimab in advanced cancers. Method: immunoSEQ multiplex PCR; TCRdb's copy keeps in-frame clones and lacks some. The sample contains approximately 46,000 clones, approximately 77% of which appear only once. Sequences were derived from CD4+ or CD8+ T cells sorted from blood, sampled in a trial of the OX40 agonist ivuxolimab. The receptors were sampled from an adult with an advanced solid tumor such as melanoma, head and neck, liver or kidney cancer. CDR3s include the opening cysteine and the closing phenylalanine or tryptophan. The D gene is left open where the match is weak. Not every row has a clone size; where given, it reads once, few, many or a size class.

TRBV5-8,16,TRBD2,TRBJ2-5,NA,CASIRSQLAGVGEQYF,TGTGCCAGCATCCGGTCCCAGCTAGCGGGAGTAGGAGAGCAGTACTTC
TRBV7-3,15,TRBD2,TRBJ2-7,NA,CASSINSGSVYEQYF,TGTGCCAGCAGCATAAATAGCGGGAGTGTCTACGAGCAGTACTTC
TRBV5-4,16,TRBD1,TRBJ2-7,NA,CASSPGGRTGGFEQYF,TGTGCCAGCAGCCCCGGAGGCCGGACAGGGGGCTTCGAGCAGTACTTC
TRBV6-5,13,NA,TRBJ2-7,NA,CASSRQVTNEQYF,TGTGCCAGCAGTCGACAGGTGACCAACGAGCAGTACTTC
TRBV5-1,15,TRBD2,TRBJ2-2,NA,CASSPSGSWSGELFF,TGCGCCAGCAGCCCTAGCGGGAGCTGGTCCGGGGAGCTGTTTTTT
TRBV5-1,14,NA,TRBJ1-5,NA,CASSPDGGNQPQHF,TGCGCCAGCAGCCCGGACGGGGGCAATCAGCCCCAGCATTTT
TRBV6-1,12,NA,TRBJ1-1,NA,CASRYGDTEAFF,TGTGCCAGCAGGTATGGCGACACTGAAGCTTTCTTT
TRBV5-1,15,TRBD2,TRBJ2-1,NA,CASSPQREPYNEQFF,TGCGCCAGCAGCCCGCAGCGGGAGCCCTACAATGAGCAGTTCTTC
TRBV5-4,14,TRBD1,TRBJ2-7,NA,CASSQTGLGEEQYF,TGTGCCAGCAGCCAGACAGGGTTAGGTGAGGAGCAGTACTTC
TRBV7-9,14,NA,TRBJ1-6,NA,CASSFGSPREPLHF,TGTGCCAGCAGCTTTGGCAGCCCTAGAGAACCCCTCCACTTT
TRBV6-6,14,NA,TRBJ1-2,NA,CASSTPGTIYGYTF,TGTGCCAGCAGTACCCCCGGGACGATCTATGGCTACACCTTC
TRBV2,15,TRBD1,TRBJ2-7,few,CASRGQGQGYYEQYF,TGTGCCAGCAGAGGACAGGGTCAGGGGTACTACGAGCAGTACTTC
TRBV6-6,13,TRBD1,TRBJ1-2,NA,CASSDRGRKGYTF,TGTGCCAGCAGCGACAGGGGTCGGAAGGGCTACACCTTC
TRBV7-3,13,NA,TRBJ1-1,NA,CASSSRTENEAFF,TGTGCCAGCAGCTCTAGGACGGAAAATGAAGCTTTCTTT
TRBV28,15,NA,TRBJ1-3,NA,CASSFQTSGGNTIYF,TGTGCCAGCAGTTTCCAAACTTCCGGAGGAAACACCATATATTTT
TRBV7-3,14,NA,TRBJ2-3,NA,CASSPTPGTDTQYF,TGTGCCAGCAGCCCCACCCCAGGGACAGATACGCAGTATTTT
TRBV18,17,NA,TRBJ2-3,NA,CASSPLPGTPSTDTQYF,TGTGCCAGCTCACCGCTCCCCGGGACTCCCAGCACAGATACGCAGTATTTT
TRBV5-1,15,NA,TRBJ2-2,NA,CASSFSLADTGELFF,TGCGCCAGCAGCTTCTCACTAGCAGACACCGGGGAGCTGTTTTTT